This T cell receptor (beta chain) was sequenced in a study of PD-1 blockade in classical Hodgkin lymphoma. Trimming cost V 3 bases and J 4 bases; bases outside gene matches: 4. This CDR3 spans 15 amino acids. Per germline, CDR1 LNHDA and CDR2 SQIVND (reference sequence). This table comes from immunoSEQ multiplex PCR, and its TCRdb copy is limited to in-frame clones, with some not included. This table holds 20,000 to 30,000 clones, around 80% found once. With no exception, relapse followed autologous stem cell transplantation in all patients, and brentuximab vedotin exposure varied. Best overall response was complete response, partial response or progressive disease in these relapsed/refractory classical Hodgkin lymphoma patients. General study results and limits: CD4+ TCR diversity, unlike CD8+, climbed significantly by C4D1.

A note on this clone: Antigen: not known.

This specimen consisted of peripheral blood mononuclear cells (PBMCs), obtained before the second cycle of nivolumab. The sequence derives from a human donor with classical Hodgkin lymphoma. The chain couples TRBV19 to TRBJ2-3; TRBD1 aligns across 10 bases. CDR3 coding DNA: TGTGCCAGTAGTATCGACAGGGGGCGAGCAGATACGCAGTATTTT. It is translated as CASSIDRGRADTQYF.